This T cell receptor (beta chain) was identified in a study of control samples from healthy donors and cancer patients (TCRdb year 2020). The method was the immunoSEQ multiplex PCR assay. Held by TCRdb, this immuneACCESS table contains in-frame sequences only and omits some clones. Under half of the omission traces to an unresolved V gene where checked; the cause of the rest is unknown. For this sample the table gives approximately 26,000 clones, of which approximately 90% were detected only once. The ten largest account for around an eighth of the sample. About this clone: No antigen is known for it. It has no much larger one-base neighbor in the sample; base qualities were not kept.

Looking up the germline V gene yields CDR1 SGDLS and CDR2 YYNGEE. Trimming removed 4 bases from V and 8 bases from J; the gene matches leave 11 bases unexplained. The CDR3, cysteine through phenylalanine, is 15 amino acids long. Solely the CDR3 DNA is kept, with 45 bases framed from the first base. Here the chain combines TRBV9 and TRBJ1-1; 10 bases in the middle match TRBD1. The sequence was collected from a man in his forties or fifties with lung cancer. Sequenced sample: PBMCs. The nucleotide sequence reads TGTGCCAGCAGCTTTCTCGGGACAGGGGATGACGAAGCTTTCTTT. The translation is CASSFLGTGDDEAFF.